This TCR beta chain is from a study of cytomegalovirus exposure and HLA in healthy donors. Study in general: It was reported in a later analysis that the 120 validation repertoires used the same platform as the 550 to 800 first-cohort repertoires. Whole-study results and caveats: Specificity for CMV antigens was confirmed in vitro for a few of the CMV-associated chains. Investigators reported 150 to 200 TCR beta chains as tied to cytomegalovirus.

The method was immunoSEQ multiplex PCR; TCRdb's version includes in-frame clones alone and lacks a portion of them. The sample has fewer than 200,000 clones, 85% to 90% seen once. The donors were in the roughly 130-subject validation cohort, distinct from the roughly 600-subject first cohort. This CDR3 has 15 amino acids. The V and J ends lost 5 bases and 4 bases, in that order; junction bases with no gene match: 11. CDR1 is SEHNR and CDR2 is FQNEAQ in the germline V gene (reference sequence). With regard to this clone: Its antigen is as yet unknown.

Sample: PBMCs. This TCR derives from a woman between 25 and 40 years old in good health and CMV-seronegative. The J gene is TRBJ2-7, the V gene TRBV7-9; 7 bases align to TRBD1. CDR3 nucleotides: TGTGCCAGCAGCCTCATGGTGGGACAGTCTTACGAGCAGTACTTC. It is translated as CASSLMVGQSYEQYF.